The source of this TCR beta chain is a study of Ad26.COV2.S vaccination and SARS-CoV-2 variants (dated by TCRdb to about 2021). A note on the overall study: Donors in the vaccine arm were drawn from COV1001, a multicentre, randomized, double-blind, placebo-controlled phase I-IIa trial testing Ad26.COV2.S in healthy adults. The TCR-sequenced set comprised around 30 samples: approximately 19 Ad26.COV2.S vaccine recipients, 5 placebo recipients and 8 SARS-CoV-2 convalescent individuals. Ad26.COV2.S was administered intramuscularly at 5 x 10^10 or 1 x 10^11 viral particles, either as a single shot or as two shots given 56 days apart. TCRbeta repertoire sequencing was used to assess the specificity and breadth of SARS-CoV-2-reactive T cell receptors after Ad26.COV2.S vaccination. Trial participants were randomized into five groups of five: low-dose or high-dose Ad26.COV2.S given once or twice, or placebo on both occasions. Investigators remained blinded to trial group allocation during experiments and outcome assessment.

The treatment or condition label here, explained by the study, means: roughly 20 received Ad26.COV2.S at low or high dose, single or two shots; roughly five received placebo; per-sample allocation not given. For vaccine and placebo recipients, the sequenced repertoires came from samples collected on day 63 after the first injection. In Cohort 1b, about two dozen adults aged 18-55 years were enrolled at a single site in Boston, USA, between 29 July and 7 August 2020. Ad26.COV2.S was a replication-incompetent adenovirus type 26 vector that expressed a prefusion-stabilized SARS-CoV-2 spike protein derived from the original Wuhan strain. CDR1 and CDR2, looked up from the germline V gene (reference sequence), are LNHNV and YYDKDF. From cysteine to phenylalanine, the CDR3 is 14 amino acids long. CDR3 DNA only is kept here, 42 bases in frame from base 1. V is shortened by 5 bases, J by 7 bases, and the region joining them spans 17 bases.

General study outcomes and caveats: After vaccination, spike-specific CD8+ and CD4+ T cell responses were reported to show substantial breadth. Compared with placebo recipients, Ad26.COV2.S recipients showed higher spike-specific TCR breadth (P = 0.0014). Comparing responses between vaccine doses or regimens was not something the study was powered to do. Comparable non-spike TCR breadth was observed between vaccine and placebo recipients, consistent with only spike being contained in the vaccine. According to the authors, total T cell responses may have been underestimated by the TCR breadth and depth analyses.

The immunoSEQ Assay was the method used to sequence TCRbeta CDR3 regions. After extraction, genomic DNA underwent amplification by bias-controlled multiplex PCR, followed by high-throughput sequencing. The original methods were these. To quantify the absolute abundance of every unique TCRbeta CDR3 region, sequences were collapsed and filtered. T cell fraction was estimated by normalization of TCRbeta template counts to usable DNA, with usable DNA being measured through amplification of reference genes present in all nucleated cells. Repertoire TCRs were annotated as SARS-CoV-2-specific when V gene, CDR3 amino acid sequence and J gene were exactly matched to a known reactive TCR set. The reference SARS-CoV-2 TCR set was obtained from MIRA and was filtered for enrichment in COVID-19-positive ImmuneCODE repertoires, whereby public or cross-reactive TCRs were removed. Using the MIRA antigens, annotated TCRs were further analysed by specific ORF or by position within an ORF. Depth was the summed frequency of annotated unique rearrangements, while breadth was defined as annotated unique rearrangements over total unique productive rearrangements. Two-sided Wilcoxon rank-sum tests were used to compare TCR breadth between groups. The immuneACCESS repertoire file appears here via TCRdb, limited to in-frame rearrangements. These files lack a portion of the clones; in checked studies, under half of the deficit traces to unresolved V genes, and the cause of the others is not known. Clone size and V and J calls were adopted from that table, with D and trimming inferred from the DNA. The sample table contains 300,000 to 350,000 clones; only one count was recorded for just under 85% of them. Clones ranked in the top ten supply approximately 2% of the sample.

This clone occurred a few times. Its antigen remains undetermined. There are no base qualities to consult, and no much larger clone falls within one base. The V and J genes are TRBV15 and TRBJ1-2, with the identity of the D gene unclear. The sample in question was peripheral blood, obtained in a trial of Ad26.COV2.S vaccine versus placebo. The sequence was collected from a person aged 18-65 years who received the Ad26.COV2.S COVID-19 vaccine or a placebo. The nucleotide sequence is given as TGTGCCACCAGCGACGACAAAGGGCTCTCTGGCTACACCTTC. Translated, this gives CATSDDKGLSGYTF.